Shown below are 30 T cell receptor beta chains from a single sample sequenced in a study of human T cells and chemical hapten exposure. TCRdb processed the RACE reads anew with MiXCR; each CDR3 protein has one entry. The sample lists 90,000 to 140,000 distinct CDR3 sequences; under 35% were seen once. Time point described: patch test 3, about 24 weeks after DPC sensitization. The treatment here: therapeutic diphenylcyclopropenone sensitization with weekly scalp DPC. Sequenced material: whole blood, taken in connection with sensitization to the hapten diphenylcyclopropenone (DPC). All receptors derive from a man aged 40-50 years with alopecia areata. Some clones in this sample may be carry-over from other donors' samples.

This clonotype showed up just a few times. This chain connects TRBV6-5 to TRBJ2-2, with 8 bases that match TRBD1. The CDR3 consists of 16 residues. From germline, CDR1 is MNHEY and CDR2 SVGAGI. V lost 0 bases and J lost 7; bases outside the gene matches: 7. This CDR3 reads CASSYSFRGRNGELFF. CDR3 nucleotides: TGTGCCAGCAGTTACTCTTTCAGGGGGCGGAACGGGGAGCTGTTTTTT.

This chain links TRBV5-1 with TRBJ1-5, with 7 nucleotides matching TRBD1. Germline lookup yields CDR1 SGHRS and CDR2 YFSETQ. The trim removed 0 bases at V and 3 bases at J, leaving 3 bases unmatched. This CDR3 is built from 15 residues. The CDR3 DNA sequence: TGCGCCAGCAGCTTGGAGGGACAGCCCAATCAGCCCCAGCATTTT. Amino acids: CASSLEGQPNQPQHF.

J is TRBJ2-7 and V is TRBV6-1; D is uncertain. Trimming removed 6 bases from V and 2 bases from J, with 5 bases in between. Germline values: CDR1 MNHNS, CDR2 SASEGT. CDR3 length equals 11 residues. The CDR3 is CASSPTYEQYF. CDR3 DNA sequence: TGTGCCAGCAGCCCCACCTACGAGCAGTACTTC.

The chain joins TRBV11-3 to TRBJ1-3, with 8 bases identical to TRBD1. J lost 0 bases, V lost 8 bases, and 3 bases had no gene match. The germline CDR1 and CDR2 sequences are SGHNT and YENEEA. The CDR3 consists of 14 residues. Written as DNA, the CDR3 is TGTGCCAGCGGGACAGGAAACTCTGGAAACACCATATATTTT. Translation gives CASGTGNSGNTIYF.

The DNA for the CDR3 is TGTGCCAGCAGCTTAGTAGGTGGTTTGGGGAGGGAAGAGCAGTACGTC. It codes for CASSLVGGLGREEQYV. The V and J genes are TRBV11-2 and TRBJ2-7, with 7 bases identical to TRBD2. The CDR3 spans 16 residues. Germline CDR1 and CDR2: SGHAT and FQNNGV. V was pared by 1 base and J by 7 bases, with 13 bases of the junction left unmatched.

This clonotype was observed a few times. V is TRBV21-1 and J is TRBJ2-7; the tabulated D call, TRBD1, remains unverified against the DNA. TRBV21-1 corresponds to a pseudogene. The CDR3 runs to 12 residues. As DNA, the CDR3 is TGTGCCAGCAGGGGACAGGGCGGCGAGCAGTACGTC. It codes for CASRGQGGEQYV.

CDR3 coding DNA: TGCAGCGTTGAAGATCAACGGACAGGGGTAGATACGCAGTATTTT. It is translated as CSVEDQRTGVDTQYF. This chain joins TRBV29-1 and TRBJ2-3; 9 nucleotides line up with TRBD1. Germline V lookup: CDR1 SQVTM, CDR2 ANQGSEA. Losses at the gene ends were 0 bases for V and 5 bases for J; bases not matched to a gene: 6. The CDR3 extends over 15 amino acids.

This sequence joins TRBV5-1 and TRBJ2-3; TRBD1 matches 8 bases. From germline, CDR1 is SGHRS and CDR2 YFSETQ. This CDR3 contains 16 residues. V was clipped by 0 bases and J by 0 bases; unmatched bases: 3. The CDR3 sequence is CASSLGGQASTDTQYF. As DNA, the CDR3 is TGCGCCAGCAGCTTGGGGGGACAGGCCAGCACAGATACGCAGTATTTT.

This clonotype has only one observation. The chain uses TRBV6-2 or TRBV6-3 and TRBJ1-5; TRBD1 aligns across 11 bases. The CDR3 is made up of 14 amino acids. Per the germline V gene, CDR1 is MNHEY and CDR2 is SVGEGT. Trimming removed 6 bases from V and 9 bases from J; junction bases left unmatched: 7. CDR3 bases: TGTGCCAGCAGCTTAGGACAGGGGGCAAGGCCCCAGCATTTT. Translated: CASSLGQGARPQHF.

This clonotype was counted ten times or more. The chain carries TRBV29-1 and TRBJ2-6; D is undetermined. The V gene lost 6 bases and the J gene lost 0 bases, with 12 bases spanning the gap. The length of the CDR3 is 15 residues. Germline CDR1 and CDR2: SQVTM and ANQGSEA. As DNA, the CDR3 is TGCAGCGTGGCCTACGGTCTCTCTGGGGCCAACGTCCTGACTTTC. This codes for CSVAYGLSGANVLTF.

A few counts support this clonotype. This rearrangement joins TRBV12-3 or TRBV12-4 to TRBJ1-5; 7 bases align to TRBD1. Losses at the gene ends were 5 bases for V and 0 bases for J; bases not matched to a gene: 10. The CDR3 totals 17 residues. CDR3: CASSPAGGQNSNQPQHF. DNA of the CDR3: TGTGCCAGCAGTCCCGCTGGGGGACAGAATAGCAATCAGCCCCAGCATTTT.

This clonotype was counted ten times or more. This rearrangement joins TRBV29-1 to TRBJ2-3; no firm D call. The V gene lost 4 bases and the J gene lost 2 bases, with 13 bases spanning the gap. The CDR3 has 14 amino acids. The germline gives CDR1 SQVTM, CDR2 ANQGSEA. The CDR3 bases are TGCAGCGTTGCCAAACAGCCACTCACAGATACGCAGTATTTT. Its protein is CSVAKQPLTDTQYF.

This clonotype has only a few counts. The rearrangement uses TRBV5-4 and TRBJ2-3; D gene uncertain. CDR1 is SGHNT, CDR2 YYREEE, per germline (reference sequence). The CDR3 consists of 17 residues. V was clipped by 4 bases and J by 3 bases, with 21 bases between them. CDR3 region: CASSPGMRRFRTDTQYF. As DNA, the CDR3 is TGTGCCAGCAGCCCCGGCATGAGGAGATTTAGGACAGATACGCAGTATTTT. The variable domain in full, with the rest retrieved from reference TRBV5-4 and TRBJ2-3, is ETGVTQSPTHLIKTRGQQVTLRCSSQSGHNTVSWYQQALGQGPQFIFQYYREEENGRGNFPPRFSGLQFPNYSSELNVNALELDDSALYLCASSPGMRRFRTDTQYFGPGTRLTVL.

In this sample, this clonotype turned up a few times. The V call is TRBV28, the J call TRBJ1-4; TRBD1 might be the D (5 bases). Trimming left V 4 bases short and J 10 bases short, with 16 bases between. Germline CDR1 and CDR2: MDHEN and SYDVKM. The CDR3 contains 14 residues. CDR3 sequence: CASSSPAEQGKLFF. In nucleotides, the CDR3 is TGTGCCAGCAGTTCTCCAGCGGAGCAGGGAAAACTGTTTTTT.

The chain has TRBV10-3 and TRBJ1-5, with TRBD1 matching 7 bases. The germline CDR1 and CDR2 sequences are ENHRY and SYGVKD. The V gene end was trimmed by 11 bases and the J gene end by 3 bases; junction bases not matched to a gene: 7. The CDR3 loop spans 13 amino acids. CDR3 protein: CAGAGTVNQPQHF. Here the CDR3 DNA reads TGTGCCGGGGCCGGGACAGTCAATCAGCCCCAGCATTTT.

The chain has TRBV10-3 and TRBJ2-3; D is unresolved. Looked up from germline, CDR1 is ENHRY and CDR2 is SYGVKD. Trimming stripped 3 bases from V and 2 bases from J, with 6 bases between. The length of the CDR3 is 13 residues. The CDR3 region has the DNA TGTGCCATCAGTGAAGGGCTCACAGATACGCAGTATTTT. Protein sequence: CAISEGLTDTQYF.

This clonotype occurred a few times. This rearrangement joins TRBV7-2 to TRBJ2-7; 13 bases are a match to TRBD2. Germline CDR1 SGHTA, CDR2 FQGNSA. The CDR3 covers 16 residues. V gave up 2 bases and J gave up 3 bases; unmatched junction bases: 4. The CDR3 bases are TGTGCCAGCAGCTTATGGACTAGCGGGAGCATCTACGAGCAGTACTTC. It yields the protein CASSLWTSGSIYEQYF.

The rearrangement uses TRBV27 and TRBJ1-2; D gene ambiguous. The V gene's germline CDR1 is MNHEY and CDR2 SMNVEV (reference sequence). V was pared by 0 bases and J by 4 bases, with 6 bases between. The CDR3 consists of 13 residues. The CDR3 loop reads CASSLSWGYGYTF. CDR3 bases: TGTGCCAGCAGTTTATCTTGGGGCTATGGCTACACCTTC.

The V gene is TRBV27, the J gene TRBJ1-5; TRBD1 aligns across 8 bases. The CDR3 consists of 15 residues. Germline V gene sequence: CDR1 MNHEY, CDR2 SMNVEV (reference sequence). V shed 5 bases, J shed 5 bases, and the junction held 8 bases outside the gene matches. This chain's CDR3 is CASSLQGQEYQPQHF. The DNA of the CDR3 is TGTGCCAGCAGTCTACAGGGACAGGAATATCAGCCCCAGCATTTT.

This chain links TRBV10-2 with TRBJ1-5; D not resolved. The V gene's germline CDR1 is WSHSY and CDR2 SAAADI. Trimming cost V 8 bases and J 3 bases, with 11 bases left between them. This CDR3 spans 13 amino acids. The CDR3 sequence is CASSGSLNQPQHF. The CDR3 DNA follows: TGCGCCAGCTCGGGCAGCCTCAATCAGCCCCAGCATTTT.

This clonotype was seen a handful of times. The gene calls are TRBV30 and TRBJ1-1; no definite D call. Looked up from germline, CDR1 is GTSNPN and CDR2 is SVGIG (reference sequence). This CDR3 region has 11 residues. Trimming took 5 bases from V and 6 from J, leaving 10 bases between them. CDR3 in DNA: TGTGCCTGGGTTATTGGATCTGAAGCTTTCTTT. Translating gives CAWVIGSEAFF.

The chain joins TRBV24-1 to TRBJ2-3; 7 positions agree with TRBD2. V gave up 3 bases and J gave up 2 bases; unmatched junction bases: 4. The germline CDR1 and CDR2 sequences are KGHDR and SFDVKD. The CDR3 consists of 15 residues. Here the CDR3 DNA reads TGTGCCACCAGTGATCCCGGGACTACCACAGATACGCAGTATTTT. Amino acids: CATSDPGTTTDTQYF.

The CDR3 bases are TGCGCCAGCAGCCCCCACCAGACGCTTAATGAAAAACTGTTTTTT. Protein: CASSPHQTLNEKLFF. The V gene is TRBV5-1, the J gene TRBJ1-4; no reliable D call. Trimming left V 4 bases short and J 4 bases short, with 14 bases between. CDR1 and CDR2 (germline): SGHRS, YFSETQ. CDR3 length equals 15 residues.

This chain uses TRBV29-1 with TRBJ2-1, with D tentatively TRBD1 (7 bases). This CDR3 has 14 amino acids. V lost 5 bases and J lost 5, with 16 bases in between. The germline gives CDR1 SQVTM, CDR2 ANQGSEA. In DNA form, the CDR3 reads TGCAGCGTTCGGTCAGGGGGGTATAACAATGAGCAGTTCTTC. It codes for CSVRSGGYNNEQFF.

This clonotype was seen only a few times. The rearrangement uses TRBV6-5 and TRBJ2-1, with 10 bases identical to TRBD2. This CDR3 spans 12 amino acids. J lost 6 bases, V lost 10 bases, and 3 bases had no gene match. Germline-derived CDR1 and CDR2 are MNHEY and SVGAGI. Here the CDR3 DNA reads TGTGCCACCAAGCGGGAGGGCAATGAGCAGTTCTTC. The encoded protein is CATKREGNEQFF.

The V call is TRBV3-1, the J call TRBJ2-7; 8 bases line up with TRBD1. The germline V gene encodes CDR1 LGHDT and CDR2 YNNKEL (reference sequence). CDR3 length: 12 residues. Trimming took 8 bases from V and 2 from J; bases not matched to a gene: 2. The CDR3 sequence is CASGQGPYEQYF. The CDR3 DNA is TGTGCCAGCGGACAGGGCCCCTACGAGCAGTACTTC.

This clonotype appeared a few times. The CDR3 nucleotides are TGTGCCAGCAGTTTTGGGGGATCCTACGAGCAGTACGTC. Protein sequence: CASSFGGSYEQYV. V usage is TRBV12-3 or TRBV12-4 and J usage is TRBJ2-7; D possibly matches TRBD1 or TRBD2 (5 bases each). The ends were cut back, 3 bases at V and 1 base at J, with 7 bases in the middle. The CDR3 contains 13 residues.

J is TRBJ2-7 and V is TRBV14; D is perhaps TRBD2 (6 bases). V was trimmed by 3 bases and J by 2 bases, leaving 17 bases between them. Germline-derived CDR1 and CDR2 are SGHDN and FVKESK. This CDR3 spans 16 amino acids. CDR3 loop: CASSHPAGTSPYEQYF. The CDR3 DNA reads TGTGCCAGCAGCCATCCTGCCGGGACTTCTCCCTACGAGCAGTACTTC.

This sequence joins TRBV5-1 and TRBJ2-5; possibly TRBD2 for D (5 bases). Trimming cost V 3 bases and J 1 base, with 13 bases left between them. Germline V gene data show CDR1 as SGHRS and CDR2 as YFSETQ. There are 15 residues in the CDR3. This CDR3 reads CASSYEGVSQETQYF. In DNA form, the CDR3 reads TGCGCCAGCAGCTACGAGGGAGTGTCCCAAGAGACCCAGTACTTC. The full variable domain, with the rest looked up from reference TRBV5-1 and TRBJ2-5, is KAGVTQTPRYLIKTRGQQVTLSCSPISGHRSVSWYQQTPGQGLQFLFEYFSETQRNKGNFPGRFSGRQFSNSRSEMNVSTLELGDSALYLCASSYEGVSQETQYFGPGTRLLVL.

V usage is TRBV27 and J usage is TRBJ1-4; tentative D call: TRBD1 (6 bases). The V gene's germline CDR1 is MNHEY and CDR2 SMNVEV (reference sequence). Trimming removed 3 bases at V and 14 bases at J, with 22 bases between. The CDR3 contains 15 residues. Here the CDR3 DNA reads TGTGCCAGCAGTTTGGTCCGGTCCGGGGGCCTAAATCTGTTTTTT. It translates to CASSLVRSGGLNLFF.